Below, 21 T cell receptor beta chains from the same sample are listed, as sequenced in a study of tumor-infiltrating lymphocytes in primary liver carcinoma. Reverse transcription of roughly 470 ng total RNA with a constant-region primer produced TCR beta cDNA. Libraries of TCR beta came from three nested multiplex PCR rounds with slightly modified ARM-PCR. In the first two PCR rounds, TRBV1-TRBV30 forward primers were paired with a C-beta reverse primer, and each round lasted about 9 cycles. TCRdb reprocessed the multiplex PCR reads via MiXCR and lists one record per CDR3 protein. This table has 40,000 to 55,000 distinct CDR3 sequences, less than 75% appearing once. Co-extraction yielded RNA and DNA from about 20-30 mg of unsorted bulk tissue. Sequencing input: liver tumor tissue from sampling region 5. Subset given: tumor region T5, tumor centre. These receptors came from a man in his forties or fifties with primary liver carcinoma and hepatitis B virus infection.

Regarding this clonotype: The junction differs from germline at one of its ends, possibly a read error. The chain carries TRBV30 and TRBJ2-5, with D uncertain. The CDR3 sequence is 16 residues long. CDR1 and CDR2 (germline): GTSNPN, SVGIG (reference sequence). CDR3 sequence reads: CAWSEVAAYLAETQYF. The CDR3 DNA follows: TGTGCTTGGAGTGAGGTGGCGGCTTACCTCGCGGAGACCCAGTACTTC. The whole variable domain, filled in from reference TRBV30 and TRBJ2-5, reads SQTIHQWPATLVQPVGSPLSLECTVEGTSNPNLYWYRQAAGRGLQLLFYSVGIGQISSEVPQNLSASRPQDRQFILSSKKLLLSDSGFYLCAWSEVAAYLAETQYFGPGTRLLVL.

The chain couples TRBV4-1 to TRBJ2-7, with TRBD1 identical over 7 bases. CDR3 length: 16 amino acids. After removal of 1 base from V and 3 bases from J, the junction contained 9 bases not matched to a gene. CDR1 MGHRA and CDR2 YSYEKL come from the germline V gene. The CDR3 protein is CASSQGGQDSYYEQYF. CDR3 nucleotides: TGCGCCAGCAGCCAAGGAGGACAGGACTCCTACTACGAGCAGTACTTC.

On this clonotype itself: This sequence may be a read error, since a much larger clone differs from it by one base. The chain links TRBV5-1 to TRBJ1-2, with D maybe TRBD1 (6 bases). Germline CDR1 is SGHRS and CDR2 is YFSETQ. CDR3 length equals 13 residues. CDR3 bases: TGCCCCAGCAGCTTGGAGGGGGGGTATGGCTACACCTTC. Translating gives CPSSLEGGYGYTF.

Points on this clonotype: The junction does not match germline at one end; this may be a read error. The chain links TRBV28 to TRBJ2-5; no clear D gene. Per the germline V gene, CDR1 is MDHEN and CDR2 is SYDVKM. There are 12 residues in the CDR3. The CDR3 is CASSPVGEIQYF. DNA of the CDR3: TGTGCCAGTAGCCCAGTAGGTGAGATCCAGTACTTC.

This clonotype has a count of ten or more. The J gene is TRBJ1-3, the V gene TRBV10-3; a weak D match, TRBD1 (6 bases). Germline lookup yields CDR1 ENHRY and CDR2 SYGVKD. The CDR3 loop spans 18 amino acids. The V gene lost 0 bases and the J gene lost 0 bases, with 15 bases spanning the gap. In nucleotides, the CDR3 is TGTGCCATCAGTGAGTCGGCAGGGGACCTAAGCTCTGGAAACACCATATATTTT. Protein sequence: CAISESAGDLSSGNTIYF.

The chain carries TRBV4-1 and TRBJ1-2; D may be TRBD1 (5 bases). V lost 1 base, J lost 8 bases, and 17 bases lay in between. The CDR3 loop spans 15 amino acids. Germline CDR1 reads MGHRA; CDR2 reads YSYEKL. The CDR3 spells CASSQGTPGRDGYTF. The CDR3 bases are TGCGCCAGCAGCCAAGGTACGCCGGGCAGGGACGGCTACACCTTC.

The sample holds one count of this clonotype. The junction departs from germline at one end; a sequencing error may be responsible. The genes are TRBV10-1 and TRBJ2-2; D remains ambiguous. Germline V gene data show CDR1 as WNHNN and CDR2 as SYGVQD (reference sequence). This CDR3 region has 15 residues. The CDR3 coding sequence is TGCTCCAGCAGTGGGTCATCGCAGTACACCGGGGAGCTGTTTTTT. It encodes CSSSGSSQYTGELFF.

There are many counts of this clonotype. The J gene is TRBJ1-2, the V gene TRBV29-1, with D uncertain. CDR3 length equals 10 residues. Trimming took off 0 bases at V and 14 bases at J, with 10 bases between the two ends. The V gene's germline CDR1 is SQVTM and CDR2 ANQGSEA. The CDR3 loop is CSVEDARGTF. CDR3 coding DNA: TGCAGCGTTGAAGATGCCAGAGGGACCTTC. Combining the CDR3 with reference TRBV29-1 and TRBJ1-2 gives the whole variable domain SAVISQKPSRDICQRGTSLTIQCQVDSQVTMMFWYRQQPGQSLTLIATANQGSEATYESGFVIDKFPISRPNLTFSTLTVSNMSPEDSSIYLCSVEDARGTFGSGTRLTVV.

Turning to this clonotype: At one of its ends the junction is not consistent with the germline gene, which may arise from a read error. This rearrangement joins TRBV29-1 to TRBJ1-6, with a tentative D call TRBD1 (5 bases). The CDR3 contains 14 residues. Germline lookup yields CDR1 SQVTM and CDR2 ANQGSEA. For the CDR3, the DNA is TGCAGCGTCGGGGACCCCTCCGGTAACTCACACCTCCACTTT. Translated: CSVGDPSGNSHLHF.

Note on this clonotype: This is likely a read error, given that the CDR3 carries no conserved phenylalanine or tryptophan at its end. No DNA is shown, since the ends of the CDR3 on it are uncertain; the CDR3 is the one TCRdb lists. V usage is TRBV10-3 and J usage is TRBJ1-1; whether TRBD1, the table's D call, matches the DNA was not checked. Germline V gene lookup returns CDR1 ENHRY and CDR2 SYGVKD. The CDR3 extends over 13 residues, inclusive of both ends. The CDR3 sequence: CAISDDRATETFY.

About this clonotype itself: The junction departs from the called germline gene at one end, perhaps through a read error. CDR3 loop: CASSSRDSKDWSSYVQYF. The CDR3 DNA follows: TGTGCCAGCAGCTCCCGGGACAGTAAAGACTGGAGCTCCTACGTGCAGTACTTC. The chain links TRBV28 to TRBJ2-7, with 7 bases that match TRBD1. The CDR3 has 18 residues. The germline CDR1 and CDR2 sequences are MDHEN and SYDVKM.

Concerning this clonotype: Relative to the germline gene, one junction end is altered; a read error may explain this. CDR3 sequence: CASNYSRETQYF. CDR3 in DNA: TGTGCCAGCAATTATAGTAGGGAGACCCAATACTTC. The chain joins TRBV6-6 to TRBJ2-5, with a weak D call TRBD2 (5 bases). The CDR3 sequence is 12 residues long. CDR1 and CDR2 (germline): MNHNY, SVGAGI (reference sequence).

This clonotype was detected once. A clone one base away is much larger, so this may be a read error. V is TRBV30 and J is TRBJ2-1; 8 nucleotides line up with TRBD2. Germline CDR1 reads GTSNPN; CDR2 reads SVGIG (reference sequence). CDR3 length equals 13 residues. The CDR3 is CAWEREPYNDQFF. In DNA form, the CDR3 reads TGTGCCTGGGAGCGGGAGCCCTACAATGACCAGTTCTTC. The variable domain in full, completed from reference TRBV30 and TRBJ2-1, reads SQTIHQWPATLVQPVGSPLSLECTVEGTSNPNLYWYRQAAGRGLQLLFYSVGIGQISSEVPQNLSASRPQDRQFILSSKKLLLSDSGFYLCAWEREPYNDQFFGPGTRLTVL.

This chain joins TRBV20-1 and TRBJ2-1; the D gene is possibly TRBD2 (5 bases). Germline V CDR1 and CDR2: DFQATT, SNEGSKA (reference sequence). The CDR3 totals 11 residues. With 7 bases removed from V and 10 bases from J, the gap between germline ends came to 14 bases. CDR3 DNA: TGCAGTGGGACTCCCGGCGGAGAGCAGTTCTTC. Protein sequence: CSGTPGGEQFF.

The chain joins TRBV25-1 to TRBJ2-7; the D call may be TRBD1 or TRBD2 (6 bases each). Germline V gene lookup returns CDR1 MGHDK and CDR2 SYGVNS. There are 13 residues in the CDR3. V was clipped by 6 bases and J by 8 bases, with 17 bases between them. CDR3: CASRDRTTVKQYF. As DNA, the CDR3 is TGTGCCAGCAGAGACAGGACTACGGTTAAGCAGTACTTC.

This clonotype appeared many times. The V and J genes are TRBV6-5 and TRBJ2-4; weak D call: TRBD2 (5 bases). Trimming stripped 6 bases from V and 6 bases from J, with 15 bases between. CDR3 length: 14 residues. Germline V gives CDR1 MNHEY, CDR2 SVGAGI. CDR3: CASSPARDLNIQYF. The CDR3 DNA sequence: TGTGCCAGCAGCCCCGCGAGGGATTTAAACATTCAGTACTTC.

This clonotype was observed a few times. This clone may be a read error of a much larger clone one base away. Since the CDR3 does not end with the conserved phenylalanine or tryptophan, this likely comes from a read error. The chain has TRBV10-2 and TRBJ2-7; D gene ambiguous. CDR3 length: 12 amino acids. From germline, CDR1 is WSHSY and CDR2 SAAADI. V lost 1 base, J lost 4 bases, and 5 bases lay in between. The CDR3 protein is CASSEWVYEQYI. DNA for the CDR3: TGCGCCAGCAGTGAGTGGGTTTACGAGCAGTACATC.

A note on this clonotype: A read error may produce the germline difference seen at one junction end. V is TRBV29-1 and J is TRBJ2-1, with 11 bases matching TRBD1. The CDR3 sequence is 14 residues long. CDR1 is SQVTM and CDR2 is ANQGSEA in the germline V gene. The CDR3, as DNA: TGCAGCGGATCCCCGGGACAGGGGGTGGATGAGCACTTCTTC. This translates into CSGSPGQGVDEHFF.

The genes are TRBV6-1 and TRBJ2-7, with TRBD2 identical over 12 bases. Germline assignment: CDR1 MNHNS and CDR2 SASEGT. This CDR3 comprises 14 residues. The CDR3 DNA is TGTGTAAGCAGTGGACTAGCGGGATCTTACGAGCAGTACTTC. Protein product: CVSSGLAGSYEQYF.

This clonotype has a count of ten or more. The genes are TRBV4-1 and TRBJ2-7; D is undetermined. CDR3 size: 12 residues. V lost 0 bases and J lost 4, with 4 bases in between. Germline values: CDR1 MGHRA, CDR2 YSYEKL. The chain's CDR3 is CASSQEGYEQYF. CDR3 DNA sequence: TGCGCCAGCAGCCAAGAGGGATACGAGCAGTACTTC.

The chain joins TRBV29-1 to TRBJ1-2, with a possible D match to TRBD1 (6 bases). Germline lookup yields CDR1 SQVTM and CDR2 ANQGSEA. CDR3 size: 15 residues. CDR3 in amino acids: CSAGGRGDLDYGYTF. CDR3 DNA sequence: TGCAGTGCCGGGGGCAGGGGAGACCTGGACTATGGCTACACCTTC.